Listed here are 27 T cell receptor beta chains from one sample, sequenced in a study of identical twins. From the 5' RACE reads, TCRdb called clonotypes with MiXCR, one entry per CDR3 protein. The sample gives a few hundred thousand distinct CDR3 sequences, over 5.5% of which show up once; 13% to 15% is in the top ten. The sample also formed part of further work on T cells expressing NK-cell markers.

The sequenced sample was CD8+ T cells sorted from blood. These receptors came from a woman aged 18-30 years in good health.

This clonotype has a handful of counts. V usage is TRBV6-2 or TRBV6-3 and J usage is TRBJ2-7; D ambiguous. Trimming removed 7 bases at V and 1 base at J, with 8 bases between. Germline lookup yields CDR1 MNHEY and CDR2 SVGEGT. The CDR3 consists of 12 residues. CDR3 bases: TGTGCCAGCATGGCCCTTTCCTACGAGCAGTACTTC. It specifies CASMALSYEQYF.

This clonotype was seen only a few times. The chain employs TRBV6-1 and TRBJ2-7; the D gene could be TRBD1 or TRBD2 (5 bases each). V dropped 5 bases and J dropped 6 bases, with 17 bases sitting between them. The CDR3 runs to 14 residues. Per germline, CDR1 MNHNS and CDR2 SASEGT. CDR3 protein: CASSLRDAESEQYF. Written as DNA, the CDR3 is TGTGCCAGCAGTCTCCGGGACGCTGAGAGCGAGCAGTACTTC.

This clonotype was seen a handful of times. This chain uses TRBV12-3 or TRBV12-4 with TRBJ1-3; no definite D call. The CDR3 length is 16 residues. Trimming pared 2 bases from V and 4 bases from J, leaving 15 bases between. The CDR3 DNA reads TGTGCCAGCAGTTTAACTTGGCAGGAGGCCGGAAACACCATATATTTT. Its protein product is CASSLTWQEAGNTIYF.

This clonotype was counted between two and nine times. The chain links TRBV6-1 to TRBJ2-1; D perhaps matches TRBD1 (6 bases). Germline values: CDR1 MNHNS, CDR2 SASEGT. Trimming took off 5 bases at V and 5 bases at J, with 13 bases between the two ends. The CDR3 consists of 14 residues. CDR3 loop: CASSPDRRNNEQFF. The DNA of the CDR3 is TGTGCCAGCAGTCCCGACAGGCGAAACAATGAGCAGTTCTTC.

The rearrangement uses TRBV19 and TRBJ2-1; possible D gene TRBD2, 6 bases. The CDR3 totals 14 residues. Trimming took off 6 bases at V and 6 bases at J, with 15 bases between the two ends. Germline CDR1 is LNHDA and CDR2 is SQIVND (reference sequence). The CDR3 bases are TGTGCCAGTAGCACCGCGGGGTTGGTCAATGAGCAGTTCTTC. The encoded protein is CASSTAGLVNEQFF. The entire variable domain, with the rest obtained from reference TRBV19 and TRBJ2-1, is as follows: DGGITQSPKYLFRKEGQNVTLSCEQNLNHDAMYWYRQDPGQGLRLIYYSQIVNDFQKGDIAEGYSVSREKKESFPLTVTSAQKNPTAFYLCASSTAGLVNEQFFGPGTRLTVL.

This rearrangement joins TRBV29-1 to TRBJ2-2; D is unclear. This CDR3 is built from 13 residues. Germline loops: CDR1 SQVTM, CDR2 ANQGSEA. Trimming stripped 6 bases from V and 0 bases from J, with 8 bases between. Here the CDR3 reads CSVTRPNTGELFF. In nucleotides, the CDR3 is TGCAGCGTAACCCGACCGAACACCGGGGAGCTGTTTTTT.

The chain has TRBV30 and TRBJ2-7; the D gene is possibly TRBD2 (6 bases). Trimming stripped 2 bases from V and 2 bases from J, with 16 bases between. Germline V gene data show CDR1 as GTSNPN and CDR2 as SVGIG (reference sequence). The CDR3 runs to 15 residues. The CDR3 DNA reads TGTGCCTGGAGTACGGGACGGGAGAGCGCCTACGAGCAGTACTTC. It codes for CAWSTGRESAYEQYF.

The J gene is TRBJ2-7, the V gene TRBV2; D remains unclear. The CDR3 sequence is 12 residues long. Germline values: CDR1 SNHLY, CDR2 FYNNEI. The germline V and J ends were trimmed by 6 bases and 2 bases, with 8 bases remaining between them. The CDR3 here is CASRGIPYEQYF. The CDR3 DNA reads TGTGCCAGCAGGGGGATCCCCTACGAGCAGTACTTC. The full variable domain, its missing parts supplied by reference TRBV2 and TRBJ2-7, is EPEVTQTPSHQVTQMGQEVILRCVPISNHLYFYWYRQILGQKVEFLVSFYNNEISEKSEIFDDQFSVERPDGSNFTLKIRSTKLEDSAMYFCASRGIPYEQYFGPGTRLTVT.

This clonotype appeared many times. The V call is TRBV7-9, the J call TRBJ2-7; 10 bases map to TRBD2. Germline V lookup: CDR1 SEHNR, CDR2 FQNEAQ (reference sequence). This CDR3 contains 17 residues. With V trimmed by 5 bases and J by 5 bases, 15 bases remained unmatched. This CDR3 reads CASSVTPPSGSGHEQYF. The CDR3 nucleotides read TGTGCCAGCAGCGTGACCCCCCCTAGCGGGAGTGGCCACGAGCAGTACTTC.

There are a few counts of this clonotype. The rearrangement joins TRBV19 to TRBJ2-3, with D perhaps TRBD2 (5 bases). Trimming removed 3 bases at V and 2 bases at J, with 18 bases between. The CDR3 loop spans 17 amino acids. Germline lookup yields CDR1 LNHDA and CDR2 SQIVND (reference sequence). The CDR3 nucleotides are TGTGCCAGTAGTATGGCCCTAGGGAGACTCTCCACAGATACGCAGTATTTT. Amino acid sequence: CASSMALGRLSTDTQYF.

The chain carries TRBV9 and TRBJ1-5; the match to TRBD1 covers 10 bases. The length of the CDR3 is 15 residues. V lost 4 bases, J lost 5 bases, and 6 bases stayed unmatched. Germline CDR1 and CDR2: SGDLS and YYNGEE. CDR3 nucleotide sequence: TGTGCCAGCAGCTCGACAGGGGGCGAGGATCAGCCCCAGCATTTT. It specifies CASSSTGGEDQPQHF.

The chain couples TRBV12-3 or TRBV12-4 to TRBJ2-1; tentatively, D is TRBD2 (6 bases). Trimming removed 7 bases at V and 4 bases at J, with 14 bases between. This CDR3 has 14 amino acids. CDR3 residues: CASILGTLYNEQFF. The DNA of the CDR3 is TGTGCCAGCATCCTAGGGACTCTATACAATGAGCAGTTCTTC.

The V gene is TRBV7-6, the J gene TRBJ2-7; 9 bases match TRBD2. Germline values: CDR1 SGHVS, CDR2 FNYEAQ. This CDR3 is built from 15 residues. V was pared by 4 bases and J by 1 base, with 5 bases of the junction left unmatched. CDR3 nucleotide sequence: TGTGCCAGCAGCTCGAGCGGGGGGCCGTCCTACGAGCAGTACTTC. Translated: CASSSSGGPSYEQYF.

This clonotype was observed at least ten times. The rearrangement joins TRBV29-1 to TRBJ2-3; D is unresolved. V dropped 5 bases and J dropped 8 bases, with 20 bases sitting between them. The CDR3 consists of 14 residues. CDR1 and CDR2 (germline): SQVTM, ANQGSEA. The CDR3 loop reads CSVSAGLVWGTQYF. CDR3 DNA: TGCAGCGTTTCCGCAGGCTTAGTCTGGGGTACGCAGTATTTT.

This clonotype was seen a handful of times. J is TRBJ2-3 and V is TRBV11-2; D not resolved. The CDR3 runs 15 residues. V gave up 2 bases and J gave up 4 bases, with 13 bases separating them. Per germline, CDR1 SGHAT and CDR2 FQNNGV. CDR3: CASSLIGLGPDTQYF. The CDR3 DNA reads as TGTGCCAGCAGCTTAATAGGGCTGGGTCCAGATACGCAGTATTTT.

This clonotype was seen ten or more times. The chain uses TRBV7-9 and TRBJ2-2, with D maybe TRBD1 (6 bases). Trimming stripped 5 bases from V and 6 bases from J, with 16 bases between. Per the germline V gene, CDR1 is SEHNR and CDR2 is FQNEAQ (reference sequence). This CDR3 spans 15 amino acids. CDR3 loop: CASSLDRVGAGELFF. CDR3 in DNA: TGTGCCAGCAGCCTGGACAGAGTTGGGGCCGGGGAGCTGTTTTTT.

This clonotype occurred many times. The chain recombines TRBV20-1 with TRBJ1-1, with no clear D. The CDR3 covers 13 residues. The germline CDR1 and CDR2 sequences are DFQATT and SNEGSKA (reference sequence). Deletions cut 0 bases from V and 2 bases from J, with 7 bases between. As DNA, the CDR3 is TGCAGTGCTAGAGAGGTAGACAACACTGAAGCTTTCTTT. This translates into CSAREVDNTEAFF.

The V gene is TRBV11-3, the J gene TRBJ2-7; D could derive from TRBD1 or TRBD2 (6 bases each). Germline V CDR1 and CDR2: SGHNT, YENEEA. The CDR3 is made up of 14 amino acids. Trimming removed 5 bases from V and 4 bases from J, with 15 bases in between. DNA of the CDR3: TGTGCCAGCAGCCCGTCTGGGGGGCCTTACGAGCAGTACTTC. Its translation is CASSPSGGPYEQYF. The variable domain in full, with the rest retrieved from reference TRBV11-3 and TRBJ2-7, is EAGVVQSPRYKIIEKKQPVAFWCNPISGHNTLYWYLQNLGQGPELLIRYENEEAVDDSQLPKDRFSAERLKGVDSTLKIQPAELGDSAVYLCASSPSGGPYEQYFGPGTRLTVT.

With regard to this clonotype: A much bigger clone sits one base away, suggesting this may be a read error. As DNA, the CDR3 is TGTGCCAGCAGGCCCGGGGAGCAGAAGACCCAGTACTTC. This gives the protein CASRPGEQKTQYF. The chain combines TRBV6-1 with TRBJ2-5; the D gene is possibly TRBD2 (5 bases). This CDR3 is built from 13 residues. CDR1 and CDR2 from the germline V gene are MNHNS and SASEGT. Trimming removed 6 bases from V and 6 bases from J, with 14 bases in between.

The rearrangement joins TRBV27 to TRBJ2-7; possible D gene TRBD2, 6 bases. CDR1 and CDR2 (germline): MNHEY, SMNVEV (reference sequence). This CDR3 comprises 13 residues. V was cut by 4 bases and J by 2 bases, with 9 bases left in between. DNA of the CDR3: TGTGCCAGCAGTTCGGGGGAGGCCTACGAGCAGTACTTC. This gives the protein CASSSGEAYEQYF.

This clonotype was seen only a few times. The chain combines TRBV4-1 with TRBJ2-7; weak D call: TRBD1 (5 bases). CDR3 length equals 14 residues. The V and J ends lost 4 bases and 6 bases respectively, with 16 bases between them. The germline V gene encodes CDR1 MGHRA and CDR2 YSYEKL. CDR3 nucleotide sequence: TGCGCCAGCAGCCCCAAACAGGTCAAGGGCGAGCAGTACTTC. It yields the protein CASSPKQVKGEQYF.

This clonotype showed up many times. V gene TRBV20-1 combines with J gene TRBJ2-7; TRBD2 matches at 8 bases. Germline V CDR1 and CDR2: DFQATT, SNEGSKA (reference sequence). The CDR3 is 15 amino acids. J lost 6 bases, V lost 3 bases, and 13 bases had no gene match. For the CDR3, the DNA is TGCAGTGCTAGGGCTTATGGGACTAGTGGTGGCGAGCAGTACTTC. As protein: CSARAYGTSGGEQYF.

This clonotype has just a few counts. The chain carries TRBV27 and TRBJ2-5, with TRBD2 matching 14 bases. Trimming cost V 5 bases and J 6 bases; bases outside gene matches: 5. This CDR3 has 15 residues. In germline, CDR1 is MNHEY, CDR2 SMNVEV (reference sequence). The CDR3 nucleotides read TGTGCCAGCAGTGACGGGACTAGCGGGGGTCAGACCCAGTACTTC. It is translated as CASSDGTSGGQTQYF.

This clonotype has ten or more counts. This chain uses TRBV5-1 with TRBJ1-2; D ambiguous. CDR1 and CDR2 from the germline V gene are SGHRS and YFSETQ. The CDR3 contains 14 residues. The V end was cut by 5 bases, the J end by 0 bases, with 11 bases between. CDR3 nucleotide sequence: TGCGCCAGCAGTCCGGAGAGAGCTAACTATGGCTACACCTTC. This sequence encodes CASSPERANYGYTF.

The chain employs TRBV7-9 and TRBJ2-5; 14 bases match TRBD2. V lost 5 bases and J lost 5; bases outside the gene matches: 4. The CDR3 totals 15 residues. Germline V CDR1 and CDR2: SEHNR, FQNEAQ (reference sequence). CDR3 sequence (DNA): TGTGCCAGCAGCGCCCGACTAGCGGGGGGGGAGACCCAGTACTTC. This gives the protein CASSARLAGGETQYF. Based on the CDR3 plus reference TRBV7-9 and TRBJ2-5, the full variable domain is DTGVSQNPRHKITKRGQNVTFRCDPISEHNRLYWYRQTLGQGPEFLTYFQNEAQLEKSRLLSDRFSAERPKGSFSTLEIQRTEQGDSAMYLCASSARLAGGETQYFGPGTRLLVL.

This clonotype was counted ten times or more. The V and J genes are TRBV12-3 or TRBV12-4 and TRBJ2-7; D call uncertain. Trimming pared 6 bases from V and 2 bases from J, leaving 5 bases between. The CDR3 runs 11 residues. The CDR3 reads CASSPAYEQYF. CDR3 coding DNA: TGTGCCAGCAGCCCGGCCTACGAGCAGTACTTC.

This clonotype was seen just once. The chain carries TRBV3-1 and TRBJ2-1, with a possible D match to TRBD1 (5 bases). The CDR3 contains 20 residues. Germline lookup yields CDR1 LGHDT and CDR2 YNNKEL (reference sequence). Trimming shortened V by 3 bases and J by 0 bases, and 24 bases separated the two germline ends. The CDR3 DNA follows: TGTGCCAGCAGCCACACACGACCTTGGACACGGCGGAGCTCCTACAATGAGCAGTTCTTC. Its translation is CASSHTRPWTRRSSYNEQFF.